This TCR beta chain was observed in a study of OX40 agonist ivuxolimab in advanced cancers. Study background: Participants, approximately 80% male, averaged about 56 years of age, ranging from about 23 to 90. Study-wide points: Doses of 0.1 to 3.0 mg/kg were accompanied by clonal expansion of CD4+ and CD8+ blood T cells by week 6. Relative to CD4+, CD8+ T cells held more expanded clones on average.

Using immunoSEQ multiplex PCR, the repertoire was profiled, and TCRdb retains in-frame clones only, with some absent. The data contain roughly 40,000 clones, more than 75% of them singletons. In its sample, this clone was seen once. Its antigen is still unknown. Germline CDR1 is SGHTA and CDR2 is FQGNSA. Trimming cost V 1 base and J 0 bases, with 7 bases left between them. CDR3 length: 15 amino acids. The sample was CD4+ or CD8+ T cells sorted from blood, taken in a trial of the OX40 agonist ivuxolimab. This receptor was identified in an adult with an advanced solid tumor such as melanoma, head and neck, liver or kidney cancer. The V gene is TRBV7-2, the J gene TRBJ1-3; D not certain. In DNA, the CDR3 is TGTGCCAGCAGCTTAGACACGTACTCTGGAAACACCATATATTTT. Protein: CASSLDTYSGNTIYF. The complete variable domain, with remaining parts taken from reference TRBV7-2 and TRBJ1-3, reads GAGVSQSPSNKVTEKGKDVELRCDPISGHTALYWYRQSLGQGLEFLIYFQGNSAPDKSGLPSDRFSAERTGGSVSTLTIQRTQQEDSAVYLCASSLDTYSGNTIYFGEGSWLTVV.